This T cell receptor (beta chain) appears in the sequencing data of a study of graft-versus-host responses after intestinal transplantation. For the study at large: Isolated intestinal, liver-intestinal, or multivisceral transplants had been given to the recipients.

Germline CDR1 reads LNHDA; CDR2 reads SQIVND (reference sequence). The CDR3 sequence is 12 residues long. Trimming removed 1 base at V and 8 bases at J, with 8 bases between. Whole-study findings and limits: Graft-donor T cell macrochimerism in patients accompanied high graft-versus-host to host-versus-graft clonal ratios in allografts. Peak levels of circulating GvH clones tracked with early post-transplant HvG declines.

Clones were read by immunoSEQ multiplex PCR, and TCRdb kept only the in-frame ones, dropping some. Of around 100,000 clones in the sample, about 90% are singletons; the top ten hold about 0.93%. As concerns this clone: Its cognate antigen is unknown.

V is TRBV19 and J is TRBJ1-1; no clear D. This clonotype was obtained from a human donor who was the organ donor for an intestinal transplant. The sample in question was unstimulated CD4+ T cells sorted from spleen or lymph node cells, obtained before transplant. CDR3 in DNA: TGTGCCAGTAGTATAGGGTTTAAGGAAGCTTTCTTT. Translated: CASSIGFKEAFF.